This is a list of T cell receptor beta chains from one sample in a study of immune evolution from preneoplasia to lung adenocarcinoma. Using immunoSEQ multiplex PCR, the repertoire was profiled, and TCRdb retains in-frame clones only, with some absent. The sample yields thousands of clones, 85% to 90% seen once. Specimen: FFPE minimally invasive lung adenocarcinoma tissue. These receptor sequences come from a person aged 70 to 85 with lung adenocarcinoma. The CDR3 runs from the conserved cysteine through the conserved F or W. Each record gives: CDR3 length, V gene, D gene, clone size, J gene, CDR3 DNA, CDR3 protein. D genes are given only for firm matches. Part of the rows lack a size; the others show once, few, many or a class for expanded clones.

15	TRBV29-1	TRBD1	.	TRBJ1-2	TGCAGCGTGGGCGGTTATGGGACAGGGGACTATGGCTACACCTTC	CSVGGYGTGDYGYTF
14	TRBV19	.	once	TRBJ1-2	TGTGCCAGTAGTAGGGGTAGGCAGACCTATGGCTACACCTTC	CASSRGRQTYGYTF
15	TRBV5-4	TRBD2	.	TRBJ2-7	TGTGCCAGCAGCTTGGGGACTAGCGGCTCCTACGAGCAGTACTTC	CASSLGTSGSYEQYF
14	TRBV28	.	.	TRBJ1-4	TGTGCCAGCAGTTCAGCCGCAACTAATGAAAAACTGTTTTTT	CASSSAATNEKLFF
13	TRBV5-4	.	once	TRBJ2-3	TGTGCCAGCAGCTTGGGAGGATGGGATACGCAGTATTTT	CASSLGGWDTQYF
14	TRBV13	.	few	TRBJ1-3	TGTGCCAGTGGGGGGAAACGCACTGGAAACACCATATATTTT	CASGGKRTGNTIYF
13	TRBV10-3	.	.	TRBJ2-1	TGTGCCATCAAGCCAGGGGAGCCCGGTGAGCAGTTCTTC	CAIKPGEPGEQFF
12	TRBV7-2	.	.	TRBJ1-5	TGTGCCAGCAGCTTACCGGGGCAGCCCCAGCATTTT	CASSLPGQPQHF
13	TRBV2	.	.	TRBJ1-5	TGTGCCAGCAGACAGTATAGCAATCAGCCCCAGCATTTT	CASRQYSNQPQHF
15	TRBV4-1	.	.	TRBJ1-5	TGCGCCAGCAGCCAAGAACAGGTGGGTCTTTTCGCCCAGCATTTT	CASSQEQVGLFAQHF
15	TRBV4-1	.	.	TRBJ2-3	TGCGCCAGCAGCCAAGACTCCGTTGGCCCAGATACGCAGTATTTT	CASSQDSVGPDTQYF
15	TRBV25-1	.	.	TRBJ2-7	TGTGCCGTACAAAGTGGACCTCGCGGGTCCTACGAGCAGTACTTC	CAVQSGPRGSYEQYF
13	TRBV2	.	.	TRBJ2-1	TGTGCCAGCAGTGAATCCCCCATCCATGAGCAGTTCTTC	CASSESPIHEQFF
14	TRBV9	.	.	TRBJ2-2	TGTGCCAGCAGCGTAGATCCGGTTTCCGGGGAGCTGTTTTTT	CASSVDPVSGELFF
15	TRBV28	.	.	TRBJ1-4	TGTGCCAGCAGTTTATCTGCGGCGGACAATGAAAAACTGTTTTTT	CASSLSAADNEKLFF
15	TRBV18	.	.	TRBJ2-7	TGTGCCAGCTCACTCAGGGGAGGAAGCTCCTACGAGCAGTACTTC	CASSLRGGSSYEQYF
15	TRBV7-8	TRBD1	.	TRBJ1-5	TGTGCCAGCAGCTTAAACAGGGGGCCGTATCAGCCCCAGCATTTT	CASSLNRGPYQPQHF
16	TRBV11-3	TRBD1	.	TRBJ1-5	TGTGCCAGCAGCTTCCAGATGACAGGGAGGAATCAGCCCCAGCATTTT	CASSFQMTGRNQPQHF
14	TRBV6-1	.	.	TRBJ2-7	TGTGCCAGCATTAACAGGTTAGGTCCCTACGAGCAGTACTTC	CASINRLGPYEQYF
15	TRBV28	TRBD1	.	TRBJ1-3	TGTGCCAGCAGCTCCGGGACAGGGGTAGGAAACACCATATATTTT	CASSSGTGVGNTIYF
15	TRBV28	.	.	TRBJ2-7	TGTGCCAGCAGGTCAGACGGGGCAAGCTCCTACGAGCAGTACTTC	CASRSDGASSYEQYF
17	TRBV5-4	TRBD2	.	TRBJ2-1	TGTGCCAGCAGCCGAGAGGCAACCGGGACTAGCGGAGGGGAGCAGTTCTTC	CASSREATGTSGGEQFF
14	TRBV5-6	TRBD1	.	TRBJ1-6	TGTGCCAGCAGCTTGGGGACAGGGAATTCACCCCTCCACTTT	CASSLGTGNSPLHF
13	TRBV2	.	.	TRBJ1-2	TGTGCCAGCAGGCACAGGGACGGCTATGGCTACACCTTC	CASRHRDGYGYTF
15	TRBV19	.	.	TRBJ2-2	TGTGCCAGTAGTATGTCTGAGGTTGAGAGCGGGGAGCTGTTTTTT	CASSMSEVESGELFF
13	TRBV30	.	.	TRBJ1-2	TGTGCCTGGTACAGGTTTGCTAACTATGGCTACACCTTC	CAWYRFANYGYTF
15	TRBV6-1	TRBD1	.	TRBJ1-2	TGTGCCAGCAGACGAACGACAGGGGGGAACTATGGCTACACCTTC	CASRRTTGGNYGYTF
15	TRBV11-2	TRBD2	.	TRBJ2-7	TGTGCCAGCAGCTTAGTTGGCGGGGGGTCTTACGAGCAGTACTTC	CASSLVGGGSYEQYF
17	TRBV15	.	.	TRBJ2-3	TGTGCCACCAGCATGACAGTGGGGCGGGGAGGCGGAGATACGCAGTATTTT	CATSMTVGRGGGDTQYF
15	TRBV11-3	TRBD1	.	TRBJ1-4	TGTGCCAGCAGCAGAACAGGGGACCCAAATGAAAAACTGTTTTTT	CASSRTGDPNEKLFF
14	TRBV27	.	.	TRBJ2-5	TGTGCCAGTCACTCTCTTCAAGGGGGGAAGACCCAGTACTTC	CASHSLQGGKTQYF
15	TRBV11-2	.	.	TRBJ2-7	TGTGCCAGCAGCTTAGTTAAGACTAGAGTTGGGGAGCAGTACTTC	CASSLVKTRVGEQYF
14	TRBV14	.	.	TRBJ2-3	TGTGCCAGCAGCTGGGGGACTGACCGAGATACGCAGTATTTT	CASSWGTDRDTQYF
13	TRBV11-3	.	.	TRBJ1-6	TGTGCCAGCAGCTTAGATGCGCGTTCACCCCTCCACTTT	CASSLDARSPLHF
14	TRBV7-6	.	.	TRBJ1-2	TGTGCCAGCAGCTTAGATGTTTCGGTAACTGGCTACACCTTC	CASSLDVSVTGYTF
16	TRBV19	TRBD2	.	TRBJ2-7	TGTGCCAGTAGTGGGTCCACTAGCGGGAGCTCCTACGAGCAGTACTTC	CASSGSTSGSSYEQYF
12	TRBV6-5	.	.	TRBJ1-1	TGTGCCAGCAGTCCGAATGGGGGAATAGCTTTCTTT	CASSPNGGIAFF
11	TRBV20-1	.	.	TRBJ1-1	TGCAGTGCTAGGGAATTCACTGAAGCTTTCTTT	CSAREFTEAFF
15	TRBV7-8	TRBD1	.	TRBJ1-5	TGTGCCAGCAGCTCAAGGACAGGAAGCAATCAGCCCCAGCATTTT	CASSSRTGSNQPQHF
14	TRBV6-1	.	.	TRBJ2-3	TGTGCCAGCAGTGTCACAGTTAGCACAGATACGCAGTATTTT	CASSVTVSTDTQYF
17	TRBV9	TRBD1	.	TRBJ1-2	TGTGCCAGCAGCCGCTGGGACAGCCTTGACACTAACTATGGCTACACCTTC	CASSRWDSLDTNYGYTF
13	TRBV6-6	.	.	TRBJ2-7	TGTGCCAGCAAGGAAGGGAGTTTAGGAGAGCAGTACTTC	CASKEGSLGEQYF